These T cell receptor beta chains were read from a single sample in a study of response to subunit inactivated influenza vaccine. TCRdb passed the RT-PCR reads through MiXCR, listing each CDR3 protein once. The sample has 610,000 or so distinct CDR3 sequences; 11% to 15% are singletons. Here the sequenced sample was PBMCs from blood, taken less than 13 days after vaccination. These receptors were taken from a man between 45 and 60 years old who received an inactivated influenza vaccine. The CDR3 runs from the conserved cysteine through the conserved F or W. Each record gives: D gene, J gene, V gene, clone size, CDR3 DNA, CDR3 protein. The D gene is left open where the match is weak. Clone size is stated in some rows and not others, as once, few, many or a class when expanded.

>NA|TRBJ2-1|TRBV6-2/TRBV6-3|NA
TGTGCCAGCAGCCCGGCGGCGGGCTATTCCTACAATGAGCAGTTCTTC
CASSPAAGYSYNEQFF
>NA|TRBJ1-4|TRBV11-2|few
TGTGCCAGCAGGGGAGACAGGCGAGGTGAAAAACTGTTTTTT
CASRGDRRGEKLFF
>TRBD1|TRBJ2-7|TRBV12-3/TRBV12-4|NA
TGTGCCAGCAGTTGGGACAGGGGAGCCTACGAGCAGTACTTC
CASSWDRGAYEQYF
>TRBD2|TRBJ2-1|TRBV3-1|NA
TGTGCCAGCAGCCAAGACCTCGGGGGGGCACGGGAGCAGTTCTTC
CASSQDLGGAREQFF
>TRBD2|TRBJ2-1|TRBV18|few
TGTGCCAGCTCACCCAGCGGGGAGATCTCCTACAATGAGCAGTTCTTC
CASSPSGEISYNEQFF
>TRBD1|TRBJ1-2|TRBV5-1|few
TGCGCCAGCAGCTTGACCGGGGACAGGGGTAATGGTGGCTACACCTTC
CASSLTGDRGNGGYTF
>TRBD1|TRBJ1-6|TRBV4-3|few
TGCGCCAGCAGCCACGTCCAGGGGGATTCACCCCTCCACTTT
CASSHVQGDSPLHF
>NA|TRBJ2-3|TRBV18|few
TGTGCCAGCTCAGCTACAGGGTCAGATACGCAGTATTTT
CASSATGSDTQYF
>NA|TRBJ1-6|TRBV2|few
TGTGCCAGCAGTGAATTGAATTCACCCCTCCACTTT
CASSELNSPLHF
>TRBD2|TRBJ2-6|TRBV28|few
TGTGCCAGCAGGATGGGAGGGCGCTCGAGCTCTGGGGCCAACGTCCTGACTTTC
CASRMGGRSSSGANVLTF
>NA|TRBJ2-3|TRBV6-2/TRBV6-3|NA
TGTGCCAGCACCCAAGGCGATACGCAGTATTTT
CASTQGDTQYF
>NA|TRBJ2-5|TRBV12-3/TRBV12-4|NA
TGTGCCAGCAGTAAAGACAGGCGGGGAGAGACCCAGTACTTC
CASSKDRRGETQYF
>TRBD1|TRBJ2-7|TRBV4-3|few
TGCGCCAGCAGCCAAGAAGTCGAGACAGGGAGCTACGAGCAGTACTTC
CASSQEVETGSYEQYF
>NA|TRBJ1-3|TRBV14|few
TGTGCCAGCAGCCGCCCCCAGCCTGGAAACACCATATATTTT
CASSRPQPGNTIYF
>NA|TRBJ2-3|TRBV14|few
TGTGCCAGCAGACGACTAGAGGTCGGTACGCAGTATTTT
CASRRLEVGTQYF
>TRBD1|TRBJ2-7|TRBV20-1|NA
TGCAGTGCTAAACAGGGGGCCCTCTCCTACGAGCAGTACTTC
CSAKQGALSYEQYF
>NA|TRBJ2-1|TRBV12-3/TRBV12-4|NA
TGTGCCAGCAGTCCAACGGGGGAGAACAATGAGCAGTTCTTC
CASSPTGENNEQFF
>TRBD2|TRBJ2-5|TRBV5-4|NA
TGTGCCAGCAGCCCGGGACTAGCGGGAGGGCCGGAAGAGACCCAGTACTTC
CASSPGLAGGPEETQYF
>NA|TRBJ2-3|TRBV2|NA
TGTGCCAGCACCCCCGTGGGGGTTGGGGGTACGCAGTATTTT
CASTPVGVGGTQYF
>NA|TRBJ2-1|TRBV20-1|NA
TGCAGTGCTCGTCTAGGGGGGGGGCACAATGAGCAGTTCTTC
CSARLGGGHNEQFF
>TRBD2|TRBJ2-2|TRBV29-1|few
TGCAGCGTCGATGCTAGCGGGGGAAACACCGGGGAGCTGTTTTTT
CSVDASGGNTGELFF
>NA|TRBJ2-5|TRBV2|few
TGTGCCAGCAGTGAAGCGCCGTGGGCGCGGGAAGAGACCCAGTACTTC
CASSEAPWAREETQYF
>NA|TRBJ2-5|TRBV11-2|few
TGTGCCAGCAGCTTAGATATTCTCGGGGGGACCCAGTACTTC
CASSLDILGGTQYF
>NA|TRBJ2-6|TRBV4-1|few
TGCGCCAGCAGCCAAGCTGGGGCCAACGTCCTGACTTTC
CASSQAGANVLTF
>NA|TRBJ2-2|TRBV7-6|NA
TGTGCCAGCAGCTTAGTCTTAACAGCGGTTGGCGGGGAGCTGTTTTTT
CASSLVLTAVGGELFF
>NA|TRBJ2-1|TRBV24-1|NA
TGTGCCACCAGTGCAGGTAGCCCCAATGAGCAGTTCTTC
CATSAGSPNEQFF
>NA|TRBJ2-3|TRBV5-1|NA
TGCGCCAGCAGCTTGGGCGGGGGCAACACAGATACGCAGTATTTT
CASSLGGGNTDTQYF
>NA|TRBJ2-1|TRBV20-1|many
TGCAGTGCTCAGGACAGATTCGACAATGAGCAGTTCTTC
CSAQDRFDNEQFF
>NA|TRBJ1-4|TRBV20-1|NA
TGCAGTGCTAGAGATCTCAGGTCAGGGGTTCGGAGTGAAAAACTGTTTTTT
CSARDLRSGVRSEKLFF
>TRBD2|TRBJ2-1|TRBV10-3|few
TGTGCCATATTAGCCGGGACTAGCGGGTTAAATGAGCAGTTCTTC
CAILAGTSGLNEQFF
>TRBD1|TRBJ2-5|TRBV25-1|NA
TGTGCCAGCAGAGCAGGGGGTTTTGAGACCCAGTACTTC
CASRAGGFETQYF
>NA|TRBJ2-5|TRBV5-1|few
TGCGCCAGCAGCTTGGAACTCGCGGAGACCCAGTACTTC
CASSLELAETQYF
>NA|TRBJ2-3|TRBV5-1|many
TGCGCCAGCAGCTTGTTAGGGTATAGCCCAGATACGCAGTATTTT
CASSLLGYSPDTQYF
>NA|TRBJ2-1|TRBV9|few
TGTGCCAGTGAGGGGGCTAGCGGGTACAATGAGCAGTTCTTC
CASEGASGYNEQFF
>TRBD2|TRBJ2-7|TRBV28|many
TGTGCCAGCAGACCGGGACTAGCGGGAGACGAGCAGTACTTC
CASRPGLAGDEQYF
>NA|TRBJ2-5|TRBV20-1|NA
TGCAGTGCTACCCACGTAGCCCAACAAGAGACCCAGTACTTC
CSATHVAQQETQYF
>NA|TRBJ2-7|TRBV5-1|few
TGCGCCAGCAGCTTGGGATCTCCGGGACAACCACAGTACTTC
CASSLGSPGQPQYF
>NA|TRBJ1-6|TRBV10-3|NA
TGTGCCATCAGTGAGGCAAGAGGGGGTTCCCTCCCTAATTCACCCCTCCACTTT
CAISEARGGSLPNSPLHF
>NA|TRBJ2-1|TRBV12-3/TRBV12-4|few
TGTGCCAGCAGCCTAGAGGGAAGGGCCTACAATGAGCAGTTCTTC
CASSLEGRAYNEQFF
>TRBD2|TRBJ2-7|TRBV9|few
TGTGCCAGCAGCGTAGGCAGTAGCGGGAGCTCCTACGAGCAGTACTTC
CASSVGSSGSSYEQYF
>NA|TRBJ2-3|TRBV5-6|NA
TGTGCCAGCAGCTCCCCGGACTATGTGCAGTATTTT
CASSSPDYVQYF
>NA|TRBJ2-5|TRBV5-1|NA
TGCGCCAGCAGCCAGCCGATCGACAGAGCGTACCAAGAGACCCAGTACTTC
CASSQPIDRAYQETQYF
>NA|TRBJ2-3|TRBV28|NA
TGTGCCAGCAGAAACGCCCGGGGAGTCAGCACAGATACGCAGTATTTT
CASRNARGVSTDTQYF
>NA|TRBJ2-5|TRBV6-2/TRBV6-3|few
TGTGCCAGCAGCCACGGTCGGGGGTTAAGCTTGGAGACCCAGTACTTC
CASSHGRGLSLETQYF
>TRBD2|TRBJ2-1|TRBV4-3|NA
TGCGCCAGCAGCCAAGTTCTTAGCGGGGGGAACTCCTACAATGAGCAGTTCTTC
CASSQVLSGGNSYNEQFF
>NA|TRBJ1-1|TRBV7-2|few
TGTGCCAGCAGCTTCCCCTTTGGGAACACTGAAGCTTTCTTT
CASSFPFGNTEAFF
>NA|TRBJ2-4|TRBV14|few
TGTGCCAGCAGCCCGCGAGAGCGGCAGACAAACCCGAAGCTAGCCAAAAACATTCAGTACTTC
CASSPRERQTNPKLAKNIQYF
>TRBD1|TRBJ1-5|TRBV20-1|NA
TGCAGTGCTAGAGACGGGACAGGATATCAGCCCCAGCATTTT
CSARDGTGYQPQHF
>NA|TRBJ2-7|TRBV20-1|NA
TGCAGTGCTAGAGATCCTAGAAGCAGCTCCTACGAGCAGTACTTC
CSARDPRSSSYEQYF
>NA|TRBJ2-2|TRBV12-3/TRBV12-4|few
TGTGCCAGCACCCCAGGACTCAACACCGGGGAGCTGTTTTTT
CASTPGLNTGELFF
>NA|TRBJ2-1|TRBV6-2/TRBV6-3|NA
TGTGCCAGCAGTTACGAGGGTTGGTCCTACAATGAGCAGTTCTTC
CASSYEGWSYNEQFF
>NA|TRBJ2-3|TRBV20-1|NA
TGCAGTGCCCCCCTGGCAGATACGCAGTATTTT
CSAPLADTQYF
>NA|TRBJ2-5|TRBV10-3|few
TGTGCCATCAGTGTCAGGGTCGGTGGAGAGACCCAGTACTTC
CAISVRVGGETQYF
>NA|TRBJ2-5|TRBV11-2|NA
TGTGCCAGCAGCTTAGACGGACAGTTTAGGGAGACCCAGTACTTC
CASSLDGQFRETQYF